Presented here are 22 T cell receptor beta chains from one specimen sequenced in a study of T-cell reconstitution after alpha-beta-depleted transplantation in children. Using unique molecular identifiers, the investigators prepared the TCRbeta library. TCRdb analysed the PCR reads with MiXCR anew, one entry per CDR3 protein. There are over 70,000 distinct CDR3 sequences in the sample; approximately 9.2% occur only once, and over 6% lies in the top ten. The sequences come from PBMCs from the stem cell graft donor, collected from the stem cell graft. These receptors originate from a human donor who donated a stem cell graft to a child with congenital amegakaryocytic thrombocytopenia.

The CDR3 loop is CASRTTTNYGYTF. CDR3 nucleotides: TGTGCCAGCAGGACAACGACGAACTATGGCTACACCTTC. J is TRBJ1-2 and V is TRBV6-1; D uncertain. V gave up 6 bases and J gave up 2 bases, with 10 bases separating them. The germline V gene encodes CDR1 MNHNS and CDR2 SASEGT. CDR3 length: 13 residues.

This clonotype was observed at least ten times. The J gene is TRBJ2-3, the V gene TRBV19; D call uncertain. There are 12 residues in the CDR3. Per the germline V gene, CDR1 is LNHDA and CDR2 is SQIVND (reference sequence). V shed 2 bases and J shed 6 bases, with 6 bases lying between them. The CDR3 is CASSILRDTQYF. The CDR3 DNA follows: TGTGCCAGTAGTATATTAAGGGATACGCAGTATTTT.

This clonotype was detected ten times or more. The V gene is TRBV27, the J gene TRBJ2-2, with 7 bases aligning to TRBD1. The germline gives CDR1 MNHEY, CDR2 SMNVEV (reference sequence). After removal of 5 bases from V and 1 base from J, the junction contained 7 bases not matched to a gene. CDR3 length: 16 residues. For the CDR3, the DNA is TGTGCCAGCAGTGTTACCGGGACAGTGAACACCGGGGAGCTGTTTTTT. Its translation: CASSVTGTVNTGELFF.

This clonotype was found many times. The rearrangement joins TRBV7-9 to TRBJ1-1; no clear D gene. Germline loops: CDR1 SEHNR, CDR2 FQNEAQ (reference sequence). The CDR3 is 15 amino acids. V dropped 5 bases and J dropped 4 bases, with 17 bases sitting between them. CDR3 in DNA: TGTGCCAGCAGCCCCCGTGTCAGAAAGGGCACTGAAGCTTTCTTT. It specifies CASSPRVRKGTEAFF.

A note on this clonotype: A clone one base away is much larger, so this may be a read error. DNA of the CDR3: TGTGCCAGCAGCCAGGCCGGACAGCGCGGCCTGTATTTT. This translates into CASSQAGQRGLYF. The chain is built from TRBV3-1 and TRBJ2-3; D possibly corresponds to TRBD1 (6 bases). V was shortened by 3 bases and J by 14 bases, with 18 bases between the two germline ends. From germline, CDR1 is LGHDT and CDR2 YNNKEL (reference sequence). The CDR3 is 13 residues long.

This clonotype was counted ten times or more. The chain links TRBV30 to TRBJ2-7; perhaps D is TRBD1 or TRBD2 (5 bases each). Trimming shortened V by 2 bases and J by 3 bases, and 8 bases separated the two germline ends. Germline V gives CDR1 GTSNPN, CDR2 SVGIG (reference sequence). The CDR3 runs 12 residues. Here the CDR3 DNA reads TGTGCCTGGAGTAAGGGGAGCTACGAGCAGTACTTC. The encoded protein is CAWSKGSYEQYF.

This clonotype has ten or more counts. The V call is TRBV7-9, the J call TRBJ1-2; TRBD1 is a possible D gene (5 bases). The CDR3 spans 13 residues. Germline-derived CDR1 and CDR2 are SEHNR and FQNEAQ (reference sequence). V lost 3 bases to trimming and J lost 6 bases, with 11 bases between them. The CDR3 region has the DNA TGTGCCAGCAGCTTTGCAGGGAGGGATGGCTACACCTTC. Protein: CASSFAGRDGYTF.

This clonotype was recorded many times. This rearrangement joins TRBV10-3 to TRBJ2-7, with 10 bases identical to TRBD1. After removal of 0 bases from V and 3 bases from J, the junction contained 2 bases not matched to a gene. This CDR3 region has 15 residues. The germline V gene encodes CDR1 ENHRY and CDR2 SYGVKD. The CDR3 protein is CAISESGQGIYEQYF. The CDR3 DNA follows: TGTGCCATCAGTGAGTCGGGACAGGGGATCTACGAGCAGTACTTC.

V is TRBV3-1 and J is TRBJ1-5; tentative D call: TRBD1 (6 bases). From germline, CDR1 is LGHDT and CDR2 YNNKEL (reference sequence). Trimming took off 5 bases at V and 5 bases at J, with 10 bases between the two ends. CDR3 length equals 13 residues. CDR3 in amino acids: CASSLQGDQPQHF. The DNA of the CDR3 is TGTGCCAGCAGCTTACAGGGCGATCAGCCCCAGCATTTT.

In its sample, this clonotype was seen many times. This chain uses TRBV12-3 or TRBV12-4 with TRBJ2-1; D unclear. CDR3 size: 15 residues. The germline V and J ends were trimmed by 3 bases and 6 bases, with 15 bases remaining between them. The DNA for the CDR3 is TGTGCCAGCAGTTTTATAGGGCTCAGCGTCAATGAGCAGTTCTTC. It is translated as CASSFIGLSVNEQFF.

This clonotype has a count of ten or more. This chain links TRBV5-1 with TRBJ1-2; 8 nucleotides agree with TRBD1. Per the germline V gene, CDR1 is SGHRS and CDR2 is YFSETQ. V gave up 4 bases and J gave up 6 bases; unmatched junction bases: 11. The CDR3 length is 15 residues. CDR3 in amino acids: CASSRTDRVKHGYTF. The CDR3 coding sequence is TGCGCCAGCAGCCGAACGGACAGGGTGAAGCATGGCTACACCTTC.

By share, this clonotype ranks as medium-sized. This rearrangement joins TRBV29-1 to TRBJ2-2; D is unresolved. V lost 3 bases, J lost 7 bases, and 9 bases lay in between. The CDR3 consists of 12 residues. Germline-derived CDR1 and CDR2 are SQVTM and ANQGSEA. The CDR3, as DNA: TGCAGCGTTGAGGATGGCGGCGGGGAGCTGTTTTTT. Its protein product is CSVEDGGGELFF.

The table lists this clonotype with a count of one. The rearrangement joins TRBV6-1 to TRBJ2-7; weak D call: TRBD2 (6 bases). The V end lost 6 bases, the J end lost 5 bases, and 20 bases lay between the germline ends. CDR3 length: 15 amino acids. CDR1 is MNHNS and CDR2 is SASEGT in the germline V gene. The CDR3 spells CASSPEGRFRDEQYF. The CDR3 coding sequence is TGTGCCAGCAGCCCGGAGGGGCGCTTTCGGGACGAGCAGTACTTC.

In its sample, this clonotype was seen many times. The chain is built from TRBV15 and TRBJ2-3; 7 nucleotides agree with TRBD2. This CDR3 contains 16 residues. Germline V gives CDR1 LNHNV, CDR2 YYDKDF (reference sequence). Trimming at V came to 0 bases and at J to 2 bases, leaving 5 bases not matched to a gene. CDR3 coding DNA: TGTGCCACCAGCAGAGACCTAGCGGCCTCCACAGATACGCAGTATTTT. This gives the protein CATSRDLAASTDTQYF.

Many counts were recorded for this clonotype. The chain combines TRBV5-1 with TRBJ2-7, with 8 bases identical to TRBD1. The CDR3 totals 15 residues. V shed 4 bases, J shed 4 bases, and the junction held 10 bases outside the gene matches. In germline, CDR1 is SGHRS, CDR2 YFSETQ. In DNA, the CDR3 is TGCGCCAGCAGCCCCGGACAGGGAAGGGCTTACGAGCAGTACTTC. This codes for CASSPGQGRAYEQYF.

The chain combines TRBV12-3 or TRBV12-4 with TRBJ1-1, with D unclear. This CDR3 spans 15 amino acids. V was cut by 5 bases and J by 9 bases, with 22 bases left in between. The CDR3: CASSLHPGLSAKAFF. In DNA, the CDR3 is TGTGCCAGCAGTCTACACCCCGGGCTCAGCGCTAAAGCTTTCTTT.

Only a few counts were recorded for this clonotype. The genes are TRBV7-2 and TRBJ2-7, with D tentatively TRBD2 (5 bases). Germline CDR1 SGHTA, CDR2 FQGNSA. The CDR3 is 16 residues long. Trimming left V 1 base short and J 3 bases short, with 16 bases between. In DNA, the CDR3 is TGTGCCAGCAGCTTAGTCCGGACGGGATATCACTACGAGCAGTACTTC. Translating it yields CASSLVRTGYHYEQYF.

This clonotype showed up just a few times. V gene TRBV5-5 combines with J gene TRBJ2-2; 7 bases are shared with TRBD1. The germline CDR1 and CDR2 sequences are SGHKS and YYEKEE (reference sequence). The CDR3 loop spans 14 amino acids. With V trimmed by 2 bases and J by 6 bases, 4 bases remained unmatched. DNA for the CDR3: TGTGCCAGCAGCTTTGGGGACAGCGCCGGGGAGCTGTTTTTT. It codes for CASSFGDSAGELFF.

In this sample, this clonotype turned up many times. The chain recombines TRBV7-9 with TRBJ1-3; D uncertain. CDR3 length: 12 residues. Germline CDR1 reads SEHNR; CDR2 reads FQNEAQ (reference sequence). V lost 2 bases and J 2 bases, leaving 1 base between the germline ends. Here the CDR3 DNA reads TGTGCCAGCAGCTTAACTGGAAACACCATATATTTT. Translated, it gives CASSLTGNTIYF.

This clonotype was picked up many times. The chain has TRBV14 and TRBJ2-1, with a tentative D call TRBD2 (5 bases). V shed 1 base and J shed 5 bases, with 12 bases lying between them. Germline lookup yields CDR1 SGHDN and CDR2 FVKESK. CDR3 length: 15 amino acids. The CDR3 DNA is TGTGCCAGCAGCCAAGCGCTAGCCACCCACAATGAGCAGTTCTTC. Its translation is CASSQALATHNEQFF.

This clonotype occurred many times. This CDR3 reads CASSLDFGPQETQYF. In DNA form, the CDR3 reads TGTGCCAGCAGCTTAGATTTCGGACCCCAAGAGACCCAGTACTTC. This chain links TRBV11-3 with TRBJ2-5; no definite D call. The CDR3 is 15 residues long. Per germline, CDR1 SGHNT and CDR2 YENEEA. Trimming stripped 0 bases from V and 1 base from J, with 9 bases between.

This clonotype rates as medium-sized (0.01 to 0.1%). V gene TRBV29-1 combines with J gene TRBJ1-1, with D uncertain. V was shortened by 2 bases and J by 5 bases, with 12 bases between the two germline ends. This CDR3 comprises 13 residues. Looked up from germline, CDR1 is SQVTM and CDR2 is ANQGSEA. The CDR3: CSVEPFSGTEAFF. DNA for the CDR3: TGCAGCGTTGAACCCTTTTCTGGTACTGAAGCTTTCTTT.